The 18 T cell receptor beta chains given below trace back to one sample, sequenced in a study of T cell responses to AZD1222 COVID-19 vaccine. TCRdb's table, derived via immunoSEQ multiplex PCR, lists solely in-frame clones and lacks some. This table has approximately 190,000 clones, approximately 93% appearing once. The source material was peripheral blood, sampled 28 days after the second AZD1222 dose. The receptors come from an adult who received the AZD1222 COVID-19 vaccine.

The V and J genes are TRBV24-1 and TRBJ2-2; 8 bases agree with TRBD1. The CDR3 is 15 amino acids. The V segment lost 3 bases and the J segment 6 bases; nucleotides outside the gene matches: 5. Germline assignment: CDR1 KGHDR and CDR2 SFDVKD. CDR3 bases: TGTGCCACCAGTGATCGGACAGGGCGCGCCGGGGAGCTGTTTTTT. It yields the protein CATSDRTGRAGELFF.

The rearrangement uses TRBV4-3 and TRBJ1-5; no firm D call. V was shortened by 3 bases and J by 11 bases, with 11 bases between the two germline ends. The CDR3 consists of 12 residues. Germline lookup yields CDR1 LGHNA and CDR2 YSLEER. The DNA for the CDR3 is TGCGCCAGCAGCCACGGGCGCCACTCCCAGCATTTT. It specifies CASSHGRHSQHF.

The rearrangement joins TRBV6-5 to TRBJ2-7; D is perhaps TRBD1 (7 bases). The V end lost 6 bases, the J end lost 7 bases, and 16 bases lay between the germline ends. Germline CDR1 and CDR2: MNHEY and SVGAGI. The length of the CDR3 is 13 residues. For the CDR3, the DNA is TGTGCCAGCAGGCGGGACAGCCAAGGGGAGCAGTACTTC. Translating it yields CASRRDSQGEQYF.

This rearrangement joins TRBV19 to TRBJ1-5, with unresolved D. CDR3 size: 14 residues. V was clipped by 1 base and J by 7 bases, with 11 bases between them. The germline V gene encodes CDR1 LNHDA and CDR2 SQIVND (reference sequence). CDR3 residues: CASSIGWEVQPQHF. CDR3 in DNA: TGTGCCAGTAGTATAGGGTGGGAAGTACAGCCCCAGCATTTT.

The rearrangement links TRBV7-9 to TRBJ1-4; maybe TRBD1 (5 bases). The germline CDR1 and CDR2 sequences are SEHNR and FQNEAQ (reference sequence). The CDR3 has 16 amino acids. Between the trimmed V and J ends, which lost 5 bases and 7 bases, there was a span of 20 bases. CDR3 coding DNA: TGTGCCAGCAGCGCAGATCGTCAGGGCGAGGGTGAAAAACTGTTTTTT. Protein: CASSADRQGEGEKLFF. Filled out from reference TRBV7-9 and TRBJ1-4, the complete variable domain reads DTGVSQNPRHKITKRGQNVTFRCDPISEHNRLYWYRQTLGQGPEFLTYFQNEAQLEKSRLLSDRFSAERPKGSFSTLEIQRTEQGDSAMYLCASSADRQGEGEKLFFGSGTQLSVL.

The chain employs TRBV6-5 and TRBJ2-3; 9 nucleotides align to TRBD2. Germline assignment: CDR1 MNHEY and CDR2 SVGAGI. The CDR3 runs to 12 residues. Trimming took 5 bases from V and 13 from J; bases not matched to a gene: 7. The CDR3 here is CASSRSGGRKYF. Here the CDR3 DNA reads TGTGCCAGCAGTCGTAGCGGGGGTAGGAAGTATTTT.

This clone came up once. The chain has TRBV9 and TRBJ1-1, with unresolved D. With 4 bases removed from V and 1 base from J, the gap between germline ends came to 8 bases. Germline CDR1 reads SGDLS; CDR2 reads YYNGEE. This CDR3 is 13 amino acids long. Here the CDR3 reads CASSQLSNTEAFF. The CDR3 nucleotides are TGTGCCAGCAGCCAGTTGTCGAACACTGAAGCTTTCTTT.

CDR3 nucleotides: TGCAGCGTTGAAGACCTGGGGTGGACCGGGGAGCTGTTTTTT. It is translated as CSVEDLGWTGELFF. The rearrangement links TRBV29-1 to TRBJ2-2; D remains unclear. The CDR3 is 14 residues long. V lost 0 bases and J 5 bases, leaving 10 bases between the germline ends. Germline V lookup: CDR1 SQVTM, CDR2 ANQGSEA.

The chain uses TRBV6-1 and TRBJ1-2; no definite D call. The CDR3 runs to 14 residues. Per germline, CDR1 MNHNS and CDR2 SASEGT. V was trimmed by 1 base and J by 5 bases, leaving 11 bases between them. The CDR3 sequence is CASSEGLPRYGYTF. DNA for the CDR3: TGTGCCAGCAGTGAAGGGCTTCCACGTTATGGCTACACCTTC.

The sample holds a few counts of this clone. The gene calls are TRBV27 and TRBJ1-1; D is possibly TRBD1 (5 bases). This CDR3 contains 16 residues. Germline V gives CDR1 MNHEY, CDR2 SMNVEV (reference sequence). The ends were cut back, 1 base at V and 2 bases at J, with 14 bases in the middle. The CDR3 DNA follows: TGTGCCAGCAGTTTATGGGGCAGGTCGCTTAACACTGAAGCTTTCTTT. Its protein product is CASSLWGRSLNTEAFF.

The chain is built from TRBV18 and TRBJ1-3; no firm D call. Germline assignment: CDR1 KGHSH and CDR2 LQKENI. Between the trimmed V and J ends, which lost 3 bases and 4 bases, there was a span of 10 bases. This CDR3 has 14 amino acids. This chain's CDR3 is CASSPPGFGNTIYF. CDR3 bases: TGTGCCAGCTCACCCCCCGGGTTCGGAAACACCATATATTTT. The full variable domain, its missing parts supplied by reference TRBV18 and TRBJ1-3, is NAGVMQNPRHLVRRRGQEARLRCSPMKGHSHVYWYRQLPEEGLKFMVYLQKENIIDESGMPKERFSAEFPKEGPSILRIQQVVRGDSAAYFCASSPPGFGNTIYFGEGSWLTVV.

The CDR3 sequence is CASSYSNRRREAFF. CDR3 DNA: TGTGCCAGCAGTTACTCGAACAGGCGGAGGGAAGCTTTCTTT. V is TRBV6-5 and J is TRBJ1-1; possible D gene TRBD1, 5 bases. The germline V and J ends were trimmed by 0 bases and 8 bases, with 13 bases remaining between them. Per germline, CDR1 MNHEY and CDR2 SVGAGI. This CDR3 contains 14 residues.

The V and J genes are TRBV3-1 (or the pseudogene TRBV3-2) and TRBJ1-2; D remains unclear. The V gene's germline CDR1 is LGHDT and CDR2 YNNKEL (reference sequence). The V gene lost 2 bases and the J gene lost 1 base, with 8 bases spanning the gap. The CDR3 covers 14 residues. Here the CDR3 reads CASSQQGSNYGYTF. In DNA, the CDR3 is TGTGCCAGCAGCCAACAAGGGAGTAACTATGGCTACACCTTC.

The chain links TRBV25-1 to TRBJ2-2, with D possibly matching TRBD2 (6 bases). V lost 1 base and J lost 5, with 11 bases in between. This CDR3 region has 15 residues. Germline V gene sequence: CDR1 MGHDK, CDR2 SYGVNS. The CDR3 nucleotides are TGTGCCAGCAGTGAATCTTGGCGGGAAACCGGGGAGCTGTTTTTT. It encodes CASSESWRETGELFF. Full variable domain (rest looked up from reference TRBV25-1 and TRBJ2-2): EADIYQTPRYLVIGTGKKITLECSQTMGHDKMYWYQQDPGMELHLIHYSYGVNSTEKGDLSSESTVSRIRTEHFPLTLESARPSHTSQYLCASSESWRETGELFFGEGSRLTVL.

The rearrangement joins TRBV4-2 to TRBJ2-1; the D gene is possibly TRBD1 (6 bases). The CDR3 covers 15 residues. V was clipped by 5 bases and J by 0 bases, with 11 bases between them. Germline lookup yields CDR1 LGHNA and CDR2 YNFKEQ. The CDR3 DNA reads TGTGCCAGCAGCAGGCAGGGGAGCTCCTACAATGAGCAGTTCTTC. Encoded protein: CASSRQGSSYNEQFF.

The rearrangement uses TRBV20-1 and TRBJ2-1; D ambiguous. This CDR3 is built from 11 residues. Germline lookup yields CDR1 DFQATT and CDR2 SNEGSKA (reference sequence). The V end was cut by 1 base, the J end by 8 bases, with 6 bases between. As DNA, the CDR3 is TGCAGTGCTAGAGCTTATGATGAGCAGTTCTTC. Translation gives CSARAYDEQFF.

The V gene is TRBV27, the J gene TRBJ1-6; the match to TRBD1 covers 8 bases. Germline assignment: CDR1 MNHEY and CDR2 SMNVEV (reference sequence). This CDR3 is built from 15 residues. V shed 5 bases, J shed 9 bases, and the junction held 9 bases outside the gene matches. The CDR3 nucleotides read TGTGCCAGCAGTCTACCAGGGGGCGGCGGTTCACCCCTCCACTTT. Translating it yields CASSLPGGGGSPLHF.

This clone was seen a handful of times. The chain is built from TRBV6-2 or TRBV6-3 and TRBJ2-7; 7 positions match TRBD1. Germline assignment: CDR1 MNHEY and CDR2 SVGEGT. Trimming took 3 bases from V and 3 from J; bases not matched to a gene: 8. The CDR3 has 15 amino acids. The CDR3 loop is CASSYKVNRGYEQYF. The DNA for the CDR3 is TGTGCCAGCAGTTATAAGGTGAACAGGGGCTACGAGCAGTACTTC.